Sequencing of this T cell receptor (beta chain) was carried out in a study of early T cells in non-severe SARS-CoV-2 infection. Study information: Chains stayed unpaired after sequencing of bulk RNA from unsorted whole blood.

Whole-study results and caveats: The study's VDJdb matching favored anti-spike CD8 responses and missed private and CD4 specificities.

The CDR3 is 15 amino acids. Germline V CDR1 and CDR2: SEHNR, FQNEAQ (reference sequence). The ends lost 7 bases at V and 2 bases at J; junction bases unmatched: 8. In the library, individual cDNA molecules carried attached unique molecular identifiers. TCRdb fed the 5' RACE reads into MiXCR, producing one record per CDR3 protein. The table records 70,000 or so distinct CDR3 sequences, over 9% of them present only once. Points on this clonotype: The antigen remains undetermined.

Sample: whole blood, taken at baseline. This TCR was recovered from an adult who was a healthcare worker with PCR-confirmed SARS-CoV-2 infection or an uninfected control (not recorded which). This chain links TRBV7-9 with TRBJ2-1; 7 bases line up with TRBD2. This chain's CDR3 is CASNRPGGAYNEQFF. The CDR3 coding sequence is TGTGCCAGCAACCGGCCGGGGGGAGCCTACAATGAGCAGTTCTTC.